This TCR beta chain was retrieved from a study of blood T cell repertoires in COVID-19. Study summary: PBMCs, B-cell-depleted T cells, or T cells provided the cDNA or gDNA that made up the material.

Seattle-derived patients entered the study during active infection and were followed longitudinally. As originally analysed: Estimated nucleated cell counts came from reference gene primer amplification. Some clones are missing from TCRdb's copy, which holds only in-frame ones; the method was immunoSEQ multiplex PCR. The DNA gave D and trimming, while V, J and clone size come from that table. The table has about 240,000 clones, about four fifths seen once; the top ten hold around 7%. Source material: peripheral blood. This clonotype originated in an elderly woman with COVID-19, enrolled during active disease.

The CDR3 coding sequence is TGTGCCAGCAGCTTAGGGCCCAACAATCAGCCCCAGCATTTT. Its protein is CASSLGPNNQPQHF. The chain carries TRBV7-2 and TRBJ1-5, with no clear D. V was clipped by 1 base and J by 3 bases, with 7 bases between them. CDR3 length: 14 amino acids. Germline CDR1 reads SGHTA; CDR2 reads FQGNSA. Using reference TRBV7-2 and TRBJ1-5 for the parts outside the CDR3, the full variable domain is GAGVSQSPSNKVTEKGKDVELRCDPISGHTALYWYRQSLGQGLEFLIYFQGNSAPDKSGLPSDRFSAERTGGSVSTLTIQRTQQEDSAVYLCASSLGPNNQPQHFGDGTRLSIL.